These 30 T cell receptor beta chains originate from one sample sequenced in a study of control samples from healthy donors and cancer patients. The data were produced by immunoSEQ multiplex PCR, yet TCRdb's version contains in-frame clones alone and is incomplete. The sample includes 91,000 or so clones, approximately 89% of them seen just once. The sequenced sample consisted of blood. These receptors originate from a young woman in good health.

This clone has only a few counts. The J gene is TRBJ1-2, the V gene TRBV5-5; 9 bases map to TRBD1. This CDR3 spans 15 amino acids. In germline, CDR1 is SGHKS, CDR2 YYEKEE (reference sequence). Germline trimming cut 4 bases from V and 6 bases from J; bases unmatched to any gene: 10. CDR3 in amino acids: CASSLQGAPLDGYTF. In DNA, the CDR3 is TGTGCCAGCAGCCTACAGGGGGCCCCCCTGGATGGCTACACCTTC.

The chain recombines TRBV29-1 with TRBJ2-3; a weak D match, TRBD1 (5 bases). The CDR3 has 14 residues. V was cut by 1 base and J by 3 bases, with 11 bases left in between. Germline lookup yields CDR1 SQVTM and CDR2 ANQGSEA. CDR3 sequence (DNA): TGCAGCGTTGAAGTCAGGGTCGAGACAGATACGCAGTATTTT. Translation gives CSVEVRVETDTQYF.

This chain uses TRBV12-3 or TRBV12-4 with TRBJ1-1; TRBD1 matches at 7 bases. This CDR3 spans 12 amino acids. Unmatched junction bases numbered 6, after V lost 7 bases and J lost 7 bases. The CDR3, as DNA: TGTGCCAGCACCGTGACAGGGCTTGAAGCTTTCTTT. It specifies CASTVTGLEAFF.

This clone was detected only once. The CDR3 nucleotides are TGTGCCAGTAGTCATCACGACCTTGGTCAGGGATTTTTAGATACGCAGTATTTT. This encodes CASSHHDLGQGFLDTQYF. The chain carries TRBV19 and TRBJ2-3; the D gene is possibly TRBD1 (5 bases). Trimming removed 5 bases from V and 5 bases from J, with 26 bases in between. The CDR3 runs 18 residues. Germline V CDR1 and CDR2: LNHDA, SQIVND (reference sequence).

This chain links TRBV7-6 with TRBJ2-3, with a tentative D call TRBD2 (5 bases). The CDR3 runs to 13 residues. The germline V and J ends were trimmed by 7 bases and 1 base, with 9 bases remaining between them. CDR1 SGHVS and CDR2 FNYEAQ come from the germline V gene. CDR3 sequence: CASTRLRTDTQYF. The CDR3 region has the DNA TGTGCCAGCACCCGACTACGCACAGATACGCAGTATTTT.

The chain combines TRBV5-6 with TRBJ1-1, with D perhaps matching TRBD1 (5 bases). Germline CDR1 SGHDT, CDR2 YYEEEE. V lost 6 bases to trimming and J lost 2 bases, with 20 bases between them. The CDR3 has 16 residues. The CDR3 protein is CASIRSRGLHNTEAFF. CDR3 nucleotide sequence: TGTGCCAGCATCCGGTCCCGGGGACTACATAACACTGAAGCTTTCTTT.

The rearrangement joins TRBV19 to TRBJ1-2; D unresolved. The germline gives CDR1 LNHDA, CDR2 SQIVND (reference sequence). Trimming left V 6 bases short and J 2 bases short, with 13 bases between. This CDR3 has 14 residues. CDR3 coding DNA: TGTGCCAGTAGCCCTAGCGGGCTCAACTATGGCTACACCTTC. Encoded protein: CASSPSGLNYGYTF.

The chain combines TRBV7-2 with TRBJ1-4; 9 nucleotides match TRBD1. Germline assignment: CDR1 SGHTA and CDR2 FQGNSA. This CDR3 has 15 amino acids. V lost 4 bases, J lost 4 bases, and 4 bases stayed unmatched. CDR3 bases: TGTGCCAGCAGCTCACAGGGGGCGGGTAATGAAAAACTGTTTTTT. This codes for CASSSQGAGNEKLFF.

V and J are TRBV2 and TRBJ1-1; no reliable D call. The CDR3 loop spans 14 amino acids. Germline V gene data show CDR1 as SNHLY and CDR2 as FYNNEI. V was clipped by 6 bases and J by 4 bases, with 15 bases between them. CDR3 sequence (DNA): TGTGCCAGCAGCGCGAAGACTGGGCGCACTGAAGCTTTCTTT. It specifies CASSAKTGRTEAFF.

The chain carries TRBV4-1 and TRBJ2-1; 7 bases map to TRBD2. Germline assignment: CDR1 MGHRA and CDR2 YSYEKL. The CDR3 totals 15 residues. Trimming took 3 bases from V and 1 from J; bases not matched to a gene: 3. CDR3 nucleotide sequence: TGCGCCAGCAGCCACGGACTAGTTTCCTACAATGAGCAGTTCTTC. Protein product: CASSHGLVSYNEQFF.

Only a few counts were recorded for this clone. The chain employs TRBV7-6 and TRBJ1-1; D is unresolved. Germline V lookup: CDR1 SGHVS, CDR2 FNYEAQ. The CDR3 spans 15 residues. Deletions cut 5 bases from V and 7 bases from J, with 20 bases between. The CDR3 loop is CASSRHDGLVGEAFF. The CDR3 coding sequence is TGTGCCAGCAGCCGGCATGACGGTCTGGTAGGTGAAGCTTTCTTT.

The chain combines TRBV20-1 with TRBJ1-6; possible D gene TRBD1, 6 bases. CDR1 is DFQATT and CDR2 is SNEGSKA in the germline V gene (reference sequence). The CDR3 contains 14 residues. V was pared by 3 bases and J by 7 bases, with 13 bases between. The CDR3 nucleotides are TGCAGTGCTAGTGGGGGGCGCGGGAATTCACCCCTCCACTTT. Its protein product is CSASGGRGNSPLHF.

The genes are TRBV15 and TRBJ1-1; D unclear. Trimming pared 0 bases from V and 4 bases from J, leaving 12 bases between. This CDR3 region has 15 residues. Germline-derived CDR1 and CDR2 are LNHNV and YYDKDF (reference sequence). The CDR3 DNA follows: TGTGCCACCAGCAGAGATCCAGGTTCAGCCACTGAAGCTTTCTTT. Its translation is CATSRDPGSATEAFF.

This clone was counted only a few times. The V call is TRBV5-1, the J call TRBJ1-1; the D gene is possibly TRBD1 (5 bases). The CDR3 is 14 amino acids. Between the trimmed V and J ends, which lost 3 bases and 1 base, there was a span of 10 bases. In germline, CDR1 is SGHRS, CDR2 YFSETQ. CDR3 protein: CASSSGVTNTEAFF. The CDR3 DNA follows: TGCGCCAGCAGCTCGGGGGTCACGAACACTGAAGCTTTCTTT.

The table lists this clone with a count of one. The rearrangement uses TRBV5-4 and TRBJ1-3; the D is unclear. Trimming stripped 4 bases from V and 4 bases from J, with 21 bases between. The CDR3 extends over 17 amino acids. Germline V gene data show CDR1 as SGHNT and CDR2 as YYREEE (reference sequence). CDR3 nucleotides: TGTGCCAGCAGCCGTGGAGGAGGGAGGCGCTCCGGAAACACCATATATTTT. Its translation is CASSRGGGRRSGNTIYF. Full variable domain (remainder filled in from reference TRBV5-4 and TRBJ1-3): ETGVTQSPTHLIKTRGQQVTLRCSSQSGHNTVSWYQQALGQGPQFIFQYYREEENGRGNFPPRFSGLQFPNYSSELNVNALELDDSALYLCASSRGGGRRSGNTIYFGEGSWLTVV.

This rearrangement joins TRBV5-4 to TRBJ2-1, with 8 bases matching TRBD2. The CDR3 length is 17 residues. Germline V gives CDR1 SGHNT, CDR2 YYREEE (reference sequence). V lost 4 bases, J lost 4 bases, and 13 bases stayed unmatched. CDR3 in amino acids: CASSQAGAGAIYNEQFF. CDR3 bases: TGTGCCAGCAGCCAAGCGGGGGCGGGAGCGATATACAATGAGCAGTTCTTC.

This rearrangement joins TRBV3-1 (or the pseudogene TRBV3-2) to TRBJ2-1; weak D call: TRBD1 (6 bases). This CDR3 region has 15 residues. V lost 1 base, J lost 7 bases, and 14 bases lay in between. Germline CDR1 reads LGHDT; CDR2 reads YNNKEL (reference sequence). This CDR3 is CASSQGRGKKNEQFF. CDR3 nucleotides: TGTGCCAGCAGCCAAGGAAGGGGGAAGAAAAATGAGCAGTTCTTC.

This clone was counted between two and nine times. The sample holds other DNA sequences that translate to the same CDR3. This chain joins TRBV5-4 and TRBJ2-3; D remains ambiguous. The CDR3 consists of 12 residues. The ends were cut back, 4 bases at V and 0 bases at J, with 3 bases in the middle. CDR1 and CDR2 (germline): SGHNT, YYREEE (reference sequence). DNA for the CDR3: TGTGCCAGCAGCCTCAGCACAGATACGCAGTATTTT. Translation gives CASSLSTDTQYF.

The rearrangement links TRBV18 to TRBJ1-1; unclear D gene. V gave up 5 bases and J gave up 2 bases, with 12 bases separating them. The CDR3 is made up of 14 amino acids. CDR1 KGHSH and CDR2 LQKENI come from the germline V gene. CDR3 nucleotides: TGTGCCAGCTCAATTGACGCGATTAACACTGAAGCTTTCTTT. Its protein is CASSIDAINTEAFF.

The rearrangement links TRBV7-2 to TRBJ2-7; 11 bases line up with TRBD2. After removal of 2 bases from V and 3 bases from J, the junction contained 3 bases not matched to a gene. The CDR3 totals 15 residues. CDR1 and CDR2 from the germline V gene are SGHTA and FQGNSA. CDR3 sequence reads: CASSLLGTSGYEQYF. In DNA, the CDR3 is TGTGCCAGCAGCTTATTGGGGACTAGCGGCTACGAGCAGTACTTC.

This sequence joins TRBV12-3 or TRBV12-4 and TRBJ1-4; D possibly corresponds to TRBD1 (6 bases). The CDR3 consists of 13 residues. CDR3 sequence reads: CASGGARSEKLFF. In DNA form, the CDR3 reads TGTGCTTCGGGGGGGGCTCGTAGTGAAAAACTGTTTTTT.

This rearrangement joins TRBV1 to TRBJ1-2. TRBV1 is marked as a pseudogene. The CDR3 sequence is 15 residues long. The CDR3 DNA sequence: TGCACCAGCAGCCAAGTTCAAGGGTGCTTCCATGGCTACACCTTC. It codes for CTSSQVQGCFHGYTF.

The chain has TRBV7-3 and TRBJ1-6, with D possibly being TRBD1 (6 bases). CDR3 length: 14 residues. Per germline, CDR1 SGHTA and CDR2 FQGTGA. Trimming shortened V by 2 bases and J by 8 bases, and 10 bases separated the two germline ends. CDR3 region: CASSLLGADSPLHF. CDR3 nucleotides: TGTGCCAGCAGCTTATTGGGGGCTGATTCACCCCTCCACTTT.

V is TRBV4-2 and J is TRBJ2-5; 11 bases align to TRBD2. CDR3 length: 16 residues. V lost 4 bases and J lost 1; bases outside the gene matches: 5. Germline CDR1 is LGHNA and CDR2 is YNFKEQ. For the CDR3, the DNA is TGTGCCAGCAGCCTCGGGACTAGCGGCTCCCAAGAGACCCAGTACTTC. Amino acids: CASSLGTSGSQETQYF.

The CDR3 DNA reads as TGTGCCTCCTCCCCGGTGGGTACTAGCACAGATACGCAGTATTTT. Its translation: CASSPVGTSTDTQYF. V usage is TRBV2 and J usage is TRBJ2-3; no reliable D call. Germline V gives CDR1 SNHLY, CDR2 FYNNEI. The CDR3 has 15 residues. The germline V and J ends were trimmed by 11 bases and 0 bases, with 18 bases remaining between them.

The chain joins TRBV7-8 to TRBJ2-1; D possibly corresponds to TRBD2 (6 bases). The germline gives CDR1 SGHVS, CDR2 FQNEAQ. The V end lost 6 bases, the J end lost 1 base, and 19 bases lay between the germline ends. CDR3 size: 17 residues. DNA for the CDR3: TGTGCCAGCAGAACACTCGGGGACCGGGGGTCCTACAATGAGCAGTTCTTC. This encodes CASRTLGDRGSYNEQFF.

The rearrangement uses TRBV29-1 and TRBJ1-1, with 7 bases aligning to TRBD1. Trimming took 3 bases from V and 0 from J; bases not matched to a gene: 4. Germline assignment: CDR1 SQVTM and CDR2 ANQGSEA. This CDR3 region has 14 residues. The CDR3 bases are TGCAGCGTTGAGGTAGGGGGCTTGAACACTGAAGCTTTCTTT. Translated: CSVEVGGLNTEAFF.

This chain connects TRBV10-3 to TRBJ1-4; unclear D gene. Looked up from germline, CDR1 is ENHRY and CDR2 is SYGVKD. V lost 11 bases and J 10 bases, leaving 14 bases between the germline ends. The CDR3 is 11 residues long. CDR3 nucleotides: TGTGCCCGATGTGTACTCGGAAAACTGTTTTTT. Translating it yields CARCVLGKLFF.

This clone was seen once. This chain joins TRBV6-1 and TRBJ2-7; 13 bases are a match to TRBD2. Per the germline V gene, CDR1 is MNHNS and CDR2 is SASEGT. The ends lost 3 bases at V and 1 base at J; junction bases unmatched: 6. This CDR3 has 17 amino acids. This CDR3 is CASSERTSGGWSYEQYF. CDR3 DNA sequence: TGTGCCAGCAGTGAGCGGACTAGCGGGGGCTGGTCCTACGAGCAGTACTTC.

The V and J genes are TRBV6-6 and TRBJ2-7; D perhaps matches TRBD2 (7 bases). Germline V gene data show CDR1 as MNHNY and CDR2 as SVGAGI (reference sequence). V was cut by 7 bases and J by 6 bases, with 13 bases left in between. The CDR3 length is 12 residues. The CDR3 coding sequence is TGTGCCAGCACCCAACGGGGGGCCGAGCAGTACTTC. Its translation: CASTQRGAEQYF.